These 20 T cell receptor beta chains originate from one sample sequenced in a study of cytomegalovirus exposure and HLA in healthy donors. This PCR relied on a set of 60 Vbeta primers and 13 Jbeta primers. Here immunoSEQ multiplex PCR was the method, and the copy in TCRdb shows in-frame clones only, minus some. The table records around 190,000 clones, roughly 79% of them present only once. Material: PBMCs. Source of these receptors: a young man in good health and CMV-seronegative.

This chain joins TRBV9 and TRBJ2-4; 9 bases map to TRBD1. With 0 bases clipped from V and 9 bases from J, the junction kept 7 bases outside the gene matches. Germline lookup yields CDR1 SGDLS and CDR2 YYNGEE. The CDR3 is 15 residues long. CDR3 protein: CASSVAGDRAGIQYF. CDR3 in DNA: TGTGCCAGCAGCGTAGCGGGGGACAGGGCTGGCATTCAGTACTTC.

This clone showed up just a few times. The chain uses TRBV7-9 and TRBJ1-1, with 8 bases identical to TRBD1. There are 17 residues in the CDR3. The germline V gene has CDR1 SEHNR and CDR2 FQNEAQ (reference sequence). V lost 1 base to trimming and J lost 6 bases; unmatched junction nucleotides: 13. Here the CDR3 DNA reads TGTGCCAGCAGCTTAGGGGCCCTAATATTGACAGGGGCTGAAGCTTTCTTT. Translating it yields CASSLGALILTGAEAFF. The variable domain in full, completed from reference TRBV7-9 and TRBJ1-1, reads DTGVSQNPRHKITKRGQNVTFRCDPISEHNRLYWYRQTLGQGPEFLTYFQNEAQLEKSRLLSDRFSAERPKGSFSTLEIQRTEQGDSAMYLCASSLGALILTGAEAFFGQGTRLTVV.

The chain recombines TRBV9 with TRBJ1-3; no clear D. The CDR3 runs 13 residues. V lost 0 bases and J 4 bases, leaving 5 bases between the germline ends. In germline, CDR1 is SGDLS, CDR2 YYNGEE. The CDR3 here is CASSVGEGNTIYF. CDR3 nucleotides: TGTGCCAGCAGCGTAGGCGAAGGAAACACCATATATTTT.

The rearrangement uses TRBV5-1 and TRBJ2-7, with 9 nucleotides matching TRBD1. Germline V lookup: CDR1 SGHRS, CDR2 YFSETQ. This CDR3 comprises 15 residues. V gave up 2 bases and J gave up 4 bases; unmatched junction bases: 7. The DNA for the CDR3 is TGCGCCAGCAGCTTTTTTCCGGGACAGGGTTACGAGCAGTACTTC. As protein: CASSFFPGQGYEQYF.

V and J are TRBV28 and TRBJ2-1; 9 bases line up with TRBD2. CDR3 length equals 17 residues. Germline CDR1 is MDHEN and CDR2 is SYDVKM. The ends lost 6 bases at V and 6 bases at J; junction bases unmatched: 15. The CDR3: CASSLPLAGGAGNEQFF. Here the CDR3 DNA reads TGTGCCAGCAGCCTTCCCTTGGCGGGAGGGGCGGGCAATGAGCAGTTCTTC.

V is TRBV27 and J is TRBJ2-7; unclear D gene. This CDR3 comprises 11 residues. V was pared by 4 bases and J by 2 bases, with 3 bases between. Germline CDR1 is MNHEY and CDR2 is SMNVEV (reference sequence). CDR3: CASSSAYEQYF. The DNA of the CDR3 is TGTGCCAGCAGTTCCGCCTACGAGCAGTACTTC.

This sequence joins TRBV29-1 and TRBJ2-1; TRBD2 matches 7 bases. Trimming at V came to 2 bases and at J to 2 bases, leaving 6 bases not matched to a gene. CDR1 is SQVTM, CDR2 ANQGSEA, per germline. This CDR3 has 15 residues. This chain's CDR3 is CSVEWRETPYNEQFF. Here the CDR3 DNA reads TGCAGCGTTGAATGGCGGGAGACACCCTACAATGAGCAGTTCTTC.

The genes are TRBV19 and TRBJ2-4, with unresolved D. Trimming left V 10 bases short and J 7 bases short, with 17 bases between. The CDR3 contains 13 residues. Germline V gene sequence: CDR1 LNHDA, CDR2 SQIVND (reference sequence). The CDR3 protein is CATATVHGNIQYF. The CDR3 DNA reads TGTGCCACCGCCACTGTGCACGGGAACATTCAGTACTTC. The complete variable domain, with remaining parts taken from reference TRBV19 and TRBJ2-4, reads DGGITQSPKYLFRKEGQNVTLSCEQNLNHDAMYWYRQDPGQGLRLIYYSQIVNDFQKGDIAEGYSVSREKKESFPLTVTSAQKNPTAFYLCATATVHGNIQYFGAGTRLSVL.

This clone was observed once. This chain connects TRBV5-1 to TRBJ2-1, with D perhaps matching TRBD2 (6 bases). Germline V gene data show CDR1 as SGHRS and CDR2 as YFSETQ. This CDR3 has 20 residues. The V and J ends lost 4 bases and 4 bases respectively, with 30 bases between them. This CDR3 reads CASSPQSPLPLAVPYNEQFF. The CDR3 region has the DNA TGCGCCAGCAGCCCGCAAAGCCCATTACCATTAGCGGTACCTTACAATGAGCAGTTCTTC.

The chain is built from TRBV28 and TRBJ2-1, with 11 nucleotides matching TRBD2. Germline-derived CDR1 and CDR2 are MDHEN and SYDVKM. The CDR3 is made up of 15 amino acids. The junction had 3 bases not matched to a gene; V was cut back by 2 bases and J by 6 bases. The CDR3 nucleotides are TGTGCCAGCAGTTTAACTAGCGGGAGCTTCAATGAGCAGTTCTTC. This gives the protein CASSLTSGSFNEQFF.

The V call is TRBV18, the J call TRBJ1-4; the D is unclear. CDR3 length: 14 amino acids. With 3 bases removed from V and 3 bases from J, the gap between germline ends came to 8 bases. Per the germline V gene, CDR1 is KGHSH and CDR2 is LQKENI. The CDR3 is CASSPNRANEKLFF. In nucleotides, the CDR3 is TGTGCCAGCTCACCCAACCGAGCTAATGAAAAACTGTTTTTT.

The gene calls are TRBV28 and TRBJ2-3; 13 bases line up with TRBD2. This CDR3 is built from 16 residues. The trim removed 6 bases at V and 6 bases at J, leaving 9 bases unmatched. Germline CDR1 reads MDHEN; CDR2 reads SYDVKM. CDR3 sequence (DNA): TGTGCCAGCAGCCCCTCACTAGCGGGAGGGTTGGATACGCAGTATTTT. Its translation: CASSPSLAGGLDTQYF. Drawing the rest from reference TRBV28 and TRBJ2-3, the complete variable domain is DVKVTQSSRYLVKRTGEKVFLECVQDMDHENMFWYRQDPGLGLRLIYFSYDVKMKEKGDIPEGYSVSREKKERFSLILESASTNQTSMYLCASSPSLAGGLDTQYFGPGTRLTVL.

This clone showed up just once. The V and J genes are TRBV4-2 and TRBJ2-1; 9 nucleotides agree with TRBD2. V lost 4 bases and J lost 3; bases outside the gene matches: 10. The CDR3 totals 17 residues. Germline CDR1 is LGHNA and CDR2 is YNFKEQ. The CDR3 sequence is CASSPGGGSGSYNEQFF. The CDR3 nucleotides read TGTGCCAGCAGCCCGGGGGGAGGTAGCGGGAGCTACAATGAGCAGTTCTTC.

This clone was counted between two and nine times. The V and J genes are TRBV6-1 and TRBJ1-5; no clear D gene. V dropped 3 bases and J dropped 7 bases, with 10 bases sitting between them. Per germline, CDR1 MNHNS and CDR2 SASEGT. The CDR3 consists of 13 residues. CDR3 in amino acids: CASSDRGGQPQHF. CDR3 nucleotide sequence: TGTGCCAGCAGTGACCGGGGAGGCCAGCCCCAGCATTTT.

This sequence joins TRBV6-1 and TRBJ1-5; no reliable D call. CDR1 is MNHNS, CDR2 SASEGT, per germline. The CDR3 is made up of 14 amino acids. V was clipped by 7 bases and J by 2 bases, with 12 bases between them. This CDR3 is CASIGGLGNQPQHF. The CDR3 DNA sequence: TGTGCCAGCATTGGAGGGTTGGGCAATCAGCCCCAGCATTTT.

The CDR3 nucleotides are TGCGCCAGCAGCTTGGAGTTGCAGGGGACAGATACGCAGTATTTT. Residues: CASSLELQGTDTQYF. J is TRBJ2-3 and V is TRBV5-1; a weak D match, TRBD1 (6 bases). Trimming removed 0 bases at V and 3 bases at J, with 11 bases between. The CDR3 length is 15 residues. Germline loops: CDR1 SGHRS, CDR2 YFSETQ.

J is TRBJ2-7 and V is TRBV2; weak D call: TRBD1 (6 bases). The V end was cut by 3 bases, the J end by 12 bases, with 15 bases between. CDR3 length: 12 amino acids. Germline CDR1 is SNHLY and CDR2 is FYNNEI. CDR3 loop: CASSDSGTWLYF. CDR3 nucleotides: TGTGCCAGCAGTGACTCCGGGACATGGTTGTACTTC. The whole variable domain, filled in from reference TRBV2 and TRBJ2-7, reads EPEVTQTPSHQVTQMGQEVILRCVPISNHLYFYWYRQILGQKVEFLVSFYNNEISEKSEIFDDQFSVERPDGSNFTLKIRSTKLEDSAMYFCASSDSGTWLYFGPGTRLTVT.

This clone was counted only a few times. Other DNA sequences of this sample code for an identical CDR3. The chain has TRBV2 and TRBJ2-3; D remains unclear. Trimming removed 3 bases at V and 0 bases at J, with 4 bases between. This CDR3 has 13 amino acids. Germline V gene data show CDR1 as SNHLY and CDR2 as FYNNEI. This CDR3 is CASSDVSTDTQYF. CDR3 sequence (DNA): TGTGCCAGCAGTGACGTAAGCACAGATACGCAGTATTTT.

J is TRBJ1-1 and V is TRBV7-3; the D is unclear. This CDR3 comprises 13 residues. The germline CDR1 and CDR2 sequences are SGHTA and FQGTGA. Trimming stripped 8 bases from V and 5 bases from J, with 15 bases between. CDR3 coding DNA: TGTGCCAGCGCGAGCACCCCGGGTACTGAAGCTTTCTTT. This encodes CASASTPGTEAFF.

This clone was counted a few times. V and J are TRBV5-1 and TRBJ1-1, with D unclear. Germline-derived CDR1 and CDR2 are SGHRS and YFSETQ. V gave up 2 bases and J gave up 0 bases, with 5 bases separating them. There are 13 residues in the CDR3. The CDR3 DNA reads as TGCGCCAGCAGCTTAGAGATGAACACTGAAGCTTTCTTT. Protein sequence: CASSLEMNTEAFF.